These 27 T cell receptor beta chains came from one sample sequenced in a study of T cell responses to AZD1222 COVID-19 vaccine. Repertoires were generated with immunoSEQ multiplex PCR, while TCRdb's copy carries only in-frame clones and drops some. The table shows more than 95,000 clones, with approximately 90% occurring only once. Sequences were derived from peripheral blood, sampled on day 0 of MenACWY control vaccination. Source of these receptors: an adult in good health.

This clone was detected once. CDR3 in amino acids: CASSPLTGSKTQYF. CDR3 nucleotides: TGTGCCAGTAGCCCCCTGACAGGGTCAAAGACCCAGTACTTC. The gene calls are TRBV19 and TRBJ2-5; 7 bases map to TRBD1. The CDR3 has 14 residues. The V segment lost 6 bases and the J segment 6 bases; nucleotides outside the gene matches: 10. Germline V lookup: CDR1 LNHDA, CDR2 SQIVND (reference sequence).

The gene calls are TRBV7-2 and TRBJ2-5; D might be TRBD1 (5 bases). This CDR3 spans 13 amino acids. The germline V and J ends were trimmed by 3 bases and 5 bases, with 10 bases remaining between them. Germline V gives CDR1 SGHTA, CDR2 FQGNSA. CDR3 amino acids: CASSFQGVETQYF. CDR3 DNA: TGTGCCAGCAGCTTTCAGGGTGTCGAGACCCAGTACTTC. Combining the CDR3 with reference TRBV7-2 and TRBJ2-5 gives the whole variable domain GAGVSQSPSNKVTEKGKDVELRCDPISGHTALYWYRQSLGQGLEFLIYFQGNSAPDKSGLPSDRFSAERTGGSVSTLTIQRTQQEDSAVYLCASSFQGVETQYFGPGTRLLVL.

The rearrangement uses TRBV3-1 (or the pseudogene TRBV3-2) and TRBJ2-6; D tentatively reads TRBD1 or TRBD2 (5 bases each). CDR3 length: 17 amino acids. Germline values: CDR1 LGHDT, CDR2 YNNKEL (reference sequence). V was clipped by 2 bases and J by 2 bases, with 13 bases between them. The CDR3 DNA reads TGTGCCAGCAGCCAACGTCGATCGGGGCCTGGGGCCAACGTCCTGACTTTC. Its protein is CASSQRRSGPGANVLTF.

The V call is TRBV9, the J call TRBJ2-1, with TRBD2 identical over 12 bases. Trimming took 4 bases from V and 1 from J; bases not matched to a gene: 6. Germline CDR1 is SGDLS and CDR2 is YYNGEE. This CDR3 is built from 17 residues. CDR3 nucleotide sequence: TGTGCCAGCAGCCCCCGGACTAGCGGGATGTCCTACAATGAGCAGTTCTTC. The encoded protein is CASSPRTSGMSYNEQFF.

For the CDR3, the DNA is TGTGCCAGCAGCGTGAAACAGGCCTACGAGCAGTACTTC. Translation: CASSVKQAYEQYF. The V and J genes are TRBV11-2 and TRBJ2-7, with D possibly TRBD1 on 5 matching bases. This CDR3 is 13 amino acids long. V dropped 5 bases and J dropped 2 bases, with 10 bases sitting between them. In germline, CDR1 is SGHAT, CDR2 FQNNGV.

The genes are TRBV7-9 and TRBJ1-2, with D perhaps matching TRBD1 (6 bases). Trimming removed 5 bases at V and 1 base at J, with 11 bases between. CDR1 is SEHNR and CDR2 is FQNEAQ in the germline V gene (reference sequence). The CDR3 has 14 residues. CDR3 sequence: CASSPQGGNYGYTF. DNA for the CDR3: TGTGCCAGCAGCCCACAGGGAGGTAACTATGGCTACACCTTC. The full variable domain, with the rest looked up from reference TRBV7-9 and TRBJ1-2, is DTGVSQNPRHKITKRGQNVTFRCDPISEHNRLYWYRQTLGQGPEFLTYFQNEAQLEKSRLLSDRFSAERPKGSFSTLEIQRTEQGDSAMYLCASSPQGGNYGYTFGSGTRLTVV.

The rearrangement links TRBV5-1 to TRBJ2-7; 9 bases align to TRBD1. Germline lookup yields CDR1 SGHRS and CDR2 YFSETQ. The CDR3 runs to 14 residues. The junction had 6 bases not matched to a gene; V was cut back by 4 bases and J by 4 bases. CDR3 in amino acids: CASSRGQGVYEQYF. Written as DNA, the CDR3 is TGCGCCAGCAGCAGGGGACAGGGAGTATACGAGCAGTACTTC.

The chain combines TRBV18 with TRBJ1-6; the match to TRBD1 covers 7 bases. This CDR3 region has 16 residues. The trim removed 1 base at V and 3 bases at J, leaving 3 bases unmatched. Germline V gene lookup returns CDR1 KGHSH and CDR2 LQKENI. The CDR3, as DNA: TGTGCCAGCTCACCACAGGCAGGGGGCTATAATTCACCCCTCCACTTT. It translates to CASSPQAGGYNSPLHF.

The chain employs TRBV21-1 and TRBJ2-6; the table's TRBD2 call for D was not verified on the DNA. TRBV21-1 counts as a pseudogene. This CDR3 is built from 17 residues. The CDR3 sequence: CASSKDLNYSGANVLTF. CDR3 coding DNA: TGTGCCAGCAGCAAGGACTTAAACTACTCTGGGGCCAACGTCCTGACTTTC.

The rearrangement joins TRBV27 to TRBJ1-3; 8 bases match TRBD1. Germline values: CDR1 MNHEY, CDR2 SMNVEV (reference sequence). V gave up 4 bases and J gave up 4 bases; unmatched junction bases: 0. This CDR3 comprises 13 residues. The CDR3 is CASSWDRGNTIYF. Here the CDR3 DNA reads TGTGCCAGCAGTTGGGACAGGGGAAACACCATATATTTT.

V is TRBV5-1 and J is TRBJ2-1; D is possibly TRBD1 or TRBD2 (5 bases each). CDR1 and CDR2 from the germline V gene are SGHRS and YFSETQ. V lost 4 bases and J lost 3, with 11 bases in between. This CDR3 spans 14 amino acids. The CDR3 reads CASSLGTNYNEQFF. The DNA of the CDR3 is TGCGCCAGCAGCCTAGGGACCAACTACAATGAGCAGTTCTTC.

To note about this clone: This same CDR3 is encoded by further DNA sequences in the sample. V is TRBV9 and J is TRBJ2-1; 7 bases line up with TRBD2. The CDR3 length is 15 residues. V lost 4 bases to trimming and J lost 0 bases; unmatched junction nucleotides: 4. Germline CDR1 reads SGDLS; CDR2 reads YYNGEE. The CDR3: CASSPSGSSYNEQFF. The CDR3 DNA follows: TGTGCCAGCAGCCCTAGCGGTAGCTCCTACAATGAGCAGTTCTTC.

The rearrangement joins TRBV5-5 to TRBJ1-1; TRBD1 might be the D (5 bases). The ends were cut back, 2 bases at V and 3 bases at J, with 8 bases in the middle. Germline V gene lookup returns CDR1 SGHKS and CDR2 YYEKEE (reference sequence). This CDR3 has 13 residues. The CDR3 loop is CASSLTGDTEAFF. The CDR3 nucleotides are TGTGCCAGCAGCTTAACAGGAGACACTGAAGCTTTCTTT.

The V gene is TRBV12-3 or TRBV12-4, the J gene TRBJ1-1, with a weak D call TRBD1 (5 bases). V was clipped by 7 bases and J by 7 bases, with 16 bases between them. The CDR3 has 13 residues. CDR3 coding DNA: TGTGCCAGCATTTCCCGGGACGTCGGTGAAGCTTTCTTT. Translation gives CASISRDVGEAFF.

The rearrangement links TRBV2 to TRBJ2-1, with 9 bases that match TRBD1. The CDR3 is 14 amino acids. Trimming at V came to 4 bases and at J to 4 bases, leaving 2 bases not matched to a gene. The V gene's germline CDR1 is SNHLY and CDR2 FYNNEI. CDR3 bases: TGTGCCAGCAGTGTACAGGGGGCTTACAATGAGCAGTTCTTC. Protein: CASSVQGAYNEQFF. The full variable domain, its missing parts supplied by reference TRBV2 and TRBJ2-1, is EPEVTQTPSHQVTQMGQEVILRCVPISNHLYFYWYRQILGQKVEFLVSFYNNEISEKSEIFDDQFSVERPDGSNFTLKIRSTKLEDSAMYFCASSVQGAYNEQFFGPGTRLTVL.

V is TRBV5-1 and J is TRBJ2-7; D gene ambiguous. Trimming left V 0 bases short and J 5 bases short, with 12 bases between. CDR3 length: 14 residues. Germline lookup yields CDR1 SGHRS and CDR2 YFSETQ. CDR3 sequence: CASSLVGSSHEQYF. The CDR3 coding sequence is TGCGCCAGCAGCTTGGTTGGTAGCTCGCACGAGCAGTACTTC. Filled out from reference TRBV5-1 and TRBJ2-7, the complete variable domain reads KAGVTQTPRYLIKTRGQQVTLSCSPISGHRSVSWYQQTPGQGLQFLFEYFSETQRNKGNFPGRFSGRQFSNSRSEMNVSTLELGDSALYLCASSLVGSSHEQYFGPGTRLTVT.

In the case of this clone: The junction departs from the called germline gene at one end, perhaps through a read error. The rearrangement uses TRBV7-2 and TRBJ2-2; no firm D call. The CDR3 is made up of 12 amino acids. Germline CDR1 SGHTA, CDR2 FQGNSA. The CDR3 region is CASTLMFGELFF. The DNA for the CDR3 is TGTGCCAGCACCTTAATGTTCGGGGAGCTGTTTTTT.

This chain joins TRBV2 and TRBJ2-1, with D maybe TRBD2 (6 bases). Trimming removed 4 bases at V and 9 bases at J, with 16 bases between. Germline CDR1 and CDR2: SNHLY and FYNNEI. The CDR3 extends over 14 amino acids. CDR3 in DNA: TGTGCCAGCAGTGCGGAGGGAGACCCACCTGAGCAGTTCTTC. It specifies CASSAEGDPPEQFF.

CDR3 DNA: TGTGCCAGCTCAGAGGAACGGACCGAAAAACTGTTTTTT. Translated: CASSEERTEKLFF. The rearrangement links TRBV18 to TRBJ1-4; no reliable D call. The CDR3 extends over 13 amino acids. Germline V gene data show CDR1 as KGHSH and CDR2 as LQKENI. Between the trimmed V and J ends, which lost 5 bases and 8 bases, there was a span of 12 bases.

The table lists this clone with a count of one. The CDR3 loop reads CASSGLAGGGNEQFF. The CDR3 DNA reads TGTGCCAGTAGCGGACTAGCGGGAGGGGGCAATGAGCAGTTCTTC. J is TRBJ2-1 and V is TRBV19; 15 nucleotides match TRBD2. Germline V lookup: CDR1 LNHDA, CDR2 SQIVND (reference sequence). The ends lost 6 bases at V and 6 bases at J; junction bases unmatched: 3. This CDR3 is 15 amino acids long.

CDR3: CASSPDRFYEQYF. The CDR3 DNA reads as TGTGCCAGCAGCCCGGACAGGTTCTACGAGCAGTACTTC. This chain connects TRBV6-5 to TRBJ2-7; 7 bases map to TRBD1. CDR1 is MNHEY and CDR2 is SVGAGI in the germline V gene. The J segment lost 3 bases and the V segment lost 6 bases, leaving 5 bases of the junction unmatched. This CDR3 is built from 13 residues.

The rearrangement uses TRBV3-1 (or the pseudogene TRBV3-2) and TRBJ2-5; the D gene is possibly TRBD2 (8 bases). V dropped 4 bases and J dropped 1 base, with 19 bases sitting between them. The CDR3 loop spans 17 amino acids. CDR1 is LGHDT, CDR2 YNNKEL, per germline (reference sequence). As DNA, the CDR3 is TGTGCCAGCAGCCGGAAGAGGGGGCTAGCGGGCCAAGAGACCCAGTACTTC. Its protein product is CASSRKRGLAGQETQYF.

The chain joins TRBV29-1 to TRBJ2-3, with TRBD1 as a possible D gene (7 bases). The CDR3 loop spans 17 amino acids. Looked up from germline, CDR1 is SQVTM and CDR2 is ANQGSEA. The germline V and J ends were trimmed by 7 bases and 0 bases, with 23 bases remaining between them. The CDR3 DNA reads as TGCAGCGGTTGGGGGACAGTGTCTAGCGCAAGCACAGATACGCAGTATTTT. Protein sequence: CSGWGTVSSASTDTQYF.

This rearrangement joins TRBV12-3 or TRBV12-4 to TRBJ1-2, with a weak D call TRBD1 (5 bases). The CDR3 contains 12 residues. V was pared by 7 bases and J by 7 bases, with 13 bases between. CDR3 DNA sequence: TGTGCCAGCAACCCGGGGACGGGTGGCTACACCTTC. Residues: CASNPGTGGYTF.

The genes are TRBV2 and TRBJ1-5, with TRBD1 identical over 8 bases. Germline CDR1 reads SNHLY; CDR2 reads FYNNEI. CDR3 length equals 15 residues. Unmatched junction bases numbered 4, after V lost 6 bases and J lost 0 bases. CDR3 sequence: CASRRGTGSNQPQHF. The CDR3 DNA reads TGTGCCAGCAGGAGGGGGACAGGTAGCAATCAGCCCCAGCATTTT.

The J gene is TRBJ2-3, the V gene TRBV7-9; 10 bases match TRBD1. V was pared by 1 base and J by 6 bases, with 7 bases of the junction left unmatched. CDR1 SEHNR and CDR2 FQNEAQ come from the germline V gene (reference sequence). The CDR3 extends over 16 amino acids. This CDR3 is CASSLDPGQGRDTQYF. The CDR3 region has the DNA TGTGCCAGCAGCTTAGATCCGGGACAGGGGAGGGATACGCAGTATTTT.

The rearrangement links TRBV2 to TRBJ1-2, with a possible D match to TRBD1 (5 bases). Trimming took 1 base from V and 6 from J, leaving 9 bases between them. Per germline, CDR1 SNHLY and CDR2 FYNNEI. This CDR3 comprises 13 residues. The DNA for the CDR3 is TGTGCCAGCAGTGAAGGCAGGGAAAATGGCTACACCTTC. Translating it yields CASSEGRENGYTF.